These 5 T cell receptor beta chains originate from one sample sequenced in a study of monozygotic twins with inflammatory bowel disease. From its re-call of the 5' RACE reads, TCRdb lists each CDR3 protein once, without DNA. The specimen's table records fewer than 550,000 distinct CDR3 sequences. Sequences were obtained from blood. Receptor source: a human donor with ulcerative colitis or Crohn's disease, or a healthy co-twin of an affected twin (not recorded which).

The V call is TRBV5-1, the J call TRBJ2-3; no DNA is available, so the TRBD2 call from TCRdb remains unchecked. Germline values: CDR1 SGHRS, CDR2 YFSETQ. This CDR3 is 15 amino acids long. The CDR3 sequence: CASSLYSGSTDTQYF.

J is TRBJ2-1 and V is TRBV20-1; with no DNA, the TCRdb D assignment of TRBD2 cannot be verified. Germline CDR1 DFQATT, CDR2 SNEGSKA (reference sequence). This CDR3 contains 16 residues. The CDR3 loop reads CSARDPGGPSYNEQFF.

The rearrangement uses TRBV29-1 and TRBJ2-3; TCRdb proposes TRBD2, but this gene call is untestable without DNA. The germline V gene has CDR1 SQVTM and CDR2 ANQGSEA. CDR3 length: 17 residues. Here the CDR3 reads CSATRRSSGRGTDTQYF.

The rearrangement links TRBV5-1 to TRBJ2-3. This CDR3 has 13 amino acids. Germline assignment: CDR1 SGHRS and CDR2 YFSETQ. The CDR3 reads CASGGQLGDTQYF.

The CDR3 is CASSPVGGQGYGYTF. The chain joins TRBV7-2 to TRBJ1-2; TCRdb proposes TRBD1, but this gene call is untestable without DNA. Germline V gives CDR1 SGHTA, CDR2 FQGNSA. The CDR3 is made up of 15 amino acids.